These 12 T cell receptor beta chains share one sample of origin, sequenced in a study of T cell clones after liver transplantation. Profiling relied on immunoSEQ multiplex PCR, and the TCRdb table lists in-frame clones only, not all of them. The table records 20,000 to 30,000 clones, roughly 69% of them present only once. Here the sequenced sample was CD4+ T cells from blood, taken before liver transplant. The receptor source for this set is a human donor who received a liver transplant.

The sample holds a few counts of this clone. The chain uses TRBV5-1 and TRBJ1-3; TRBD1 is a possible D gene (6 bases). The CDR3 loop spans 15 amino acids. Germline V gene lookup returns CDR1 SGHRS and CDR2 YFSETQ. The V and J ends lost 0 bases and 1 base respectively, with 8 bases between them. CDR3 in amino acids: CASSLAGESGNTIYF. In nucleotides, the CDR3 is TGCGCCAGCAGCTTGGCAGGGGAGTCTGGAAACACCATATATTTT.

The chain joins TRBV6-1 to TRBJ2-2, with a possible D match to TRBD2 (5 bases). This CDR3 is 14 amino acids long. V dropped 7 bases and J dropped 3 bases, with 12 bases sitting between them. Germline V lookup: CDR1 MNHNS, CDR2 SASEGT. The CDR3 protein is CASTPGDHTGELFF. CDR3 DNA: TGTGCCAGCACCCCCGGGGATCACACCGGGGAGCTGTTTTTT.

The J gene is TRBJ1-2, the V gene TRBV19, with 8 bases identical to TRBD1. This CDR3 region has 16 residues. Germline V lookup: CDR1 LNHDA, CDR2 SQIVND (reference sequence). The trim removed 5 bases at V and 3 bases at J, leaving 11 bases unmatched. The CDR3 protein is CASSPSLGTGDYGYTF. CDR3 sequence (DNA): TGTGCCAGTAGTCCATCCCTTGGGACAGGTGACTATGGCTACACCTTC.

The chain uses TRBV2 and TRBJ2-3, with 7 positions matching TRBD2. After removal of 5 bases from V and 2 bases from J, the junction contained 1 base not matched to a gene. This CDR3 is built from 13 residues. CDR1 is SNHLY and CDR2 is FYNNEI in the germline V gene. CDR3 coding DNA: TGTGCCAGCAGTAGGGACTACACAGATACGCAGTATTTT. Amino acid sequence: CASSRDYTDTQYF.

The V gene is TRBV5-5, the J gene TRBJ2-5; TRBD2 agrees at 7 bases. Trimming took 3 bases from V and 1 from J; bases not matched to a gene: 9. Germline V gene lookup returns CDR1 SGHKS and CDR2 YYEKEE (reference sequence). The CDR3 sequence is 16 residues long. This CDR3 is CASSSLGGRGQETQYF. CDR3 sequence (DNA): TGTGCCAGCAGCTCTCTCGGGGGGAGAGGCCAAGAGACCCAGTACTTC.

V usage is TRBV6-5 and J usage is TRBJ2-3, with 9 bases matching TRBD2. The V and J ends lost 6 bases and 5 bases, in that order; junction bases with no gene match: 9. This CDR3 region has 15 residues. Germline V gene sequence: CDR1 MNHEY, CDR2 SVGAGI. CDR3 loop: CASRDGGGARDTQYF. In DNA form, the CDR3 reads TGTGCCAGCAGGGATGGCGGGGGGGCTAGAGATACGCAGTATTTT.

This rearrangement joins TRBV4-1 to TRBJ2-1, with 8 positions matching TRBD1. CDR1 is MGHRA and CDR2 is YSYEKL in the germline V gene. This CDR3 spans 19 amino acids. V was clipped by 0 bases and J by 5 bases; unmatched bases: 15. In nucleotides, the CDR3 is TGCGCCAGCAGCCAAGATATCTATTTCGGGACAGGAGGTCACAATGAGCAGTTCTTC. It translates to CASSQDIYFGTGGHNEQFF.

The chain combines TRBV28 with TRBJ2-7, with 12 bases fitting TRBD1. Germline assignment: CDR1 MDHEN and CDR2 SYDVKM. The CDR3 has 15 residues. The junction had 9 bases not matched to a gene; V was cut back by 6 bases and J by 6 bases. The chain's CDR3 is CASRSPGQGAGEQYF. The CDR3 bases are TGTGCCAGCAGGTCCCCGGGACAGGGGGCGGGCGAGCAGTACTTC. Full variable domain (missing parts from reference TRBV28 and TRBJ2-7): DVKVTQSSRYLVKRTGEKVFLECVQDMDHENMFWYRQDPGLGLRLIYFSYDVKMKEKGDIPEGYSVSREKKERFSLILESASTNQTSMYLCASRSPGQGAGEQYFGPGTRLTVT.

The V and J genes are TRBV7-9 and TRBJ2-1; D not certain. The CDR3 has 13 amino acids. Per germline, CDR1 SEHNR and CDR2 FQNEAQ (reference sequence). V shed 3 bases and J shed 5 bases, with 8 bases lying between them. In nucleotides, the CDR3 is TGTGCCAGCAGCTTCGACCCCCACAATGAGCAGTTCTTC. Its protein product is CASSFDPHNEQFF.

This chain connects TRBV7-2 to TRBJ2-3, with D uncertain. V lost 5 bases and J lost 0, with 6 bases in between. Germline loops: CDR1 SGHTA, CDR2 FQGNSA. The CDR3 is 13 residues long. The CDR3, as DNA: TGTGCCAGCAGCCAACGAAGCACAGATACGCAGTATTTT. It translates to CASSQRSTDTQYF.

The V and J genes are TRBV4-3 and TRBJ2-2; D may be TRBD1 or TRBD2 (6 bases each). Germline V CDR1 and CDR2: LGHNA, YSLEER. The CDR3 has 15 residues. Trimming took off 4 bases at V and 6 bases at J, with 15 bases between the two ends. This CDR3 reads CASSLSRGGPGELFF. Here the CDR3 DNA reads TGCGCCAGCAGCCTTTCTCGAGGGGGGCCCGGGGAGCTGTTTTTT.

The V call is TRBV7-2, the J call TRBJ2-2; D is uncertain. Deletions cut 8 bases from V and 3 bases from J, with 7 bases between. This CDR3 contains 12 residues. The germline CDR1 and CDR2 sequences are SGHTA and FQGNSA. CDR3 coding DNA: TGTGCCAGCGGAACACACACCGGGGAGCTGTTTTTT. It yields the protein CASGTHTGELFF.